This T cell receptor (beta chain) originates from a study of beta chain features in type 1 diabetes. Study details: Examination covered around 98 million sorted cells spanning all samples.

Of the isolated RNA, all was reverse transcribed, and so the sequenced material was expressed TCRB transcripts. Profiled with immunoSEQ multiplex PCR; TCRdb holds only in-frame clones, not every one. The table lists around 600,000 clones, roughly an eighth of them singletons. Worth noting for this clone: What it recognizes is unknown.

The V end was cut by 7 bases, the J end by 2 bases, with 15 bases between. The CDR3 has 14 residues. Study-level findings and limits: TCRB CDR3 length was moderately but significantly reduced in all four CD4+ subsets of Type 1 diabetes patients. More deletions and fewer insertions at VDJ junctions were seen in type 1 diabetes patients. Sequencing the cDNA could make cells with high TCR expression show up more than they should.

This clonotype was sampled from a man aged 30 to 45 with type 1 diabetes. The specimen was naive CD4+ T cells from blood. The J gene is TRBJ2-7, the V gene TRBV23-1; D is uncertain. TRBV23-1 is identified as an open reading frame with a role that is uncertain. CDR3 nucleotide sequence: TGCGCCAGCATGCCCCTATGTCAGCCCTACGAGCAGTACTTC. As protein: CASMPLCQPYEQYF.